The entry below gives a single T cell receptor (beta chain) sequence along with its context. This clone was found a few times. The antigen this receptor binds is unknown. The junction departs from germline at one end; a sequencing error may be responsible. Healthy HIV-negative adults with no recently reported acute infections or vaccinations were included as donors. Every donor was a Caucasian adult residing in Nashville, Tennessee, USA. Magnetic negative selection was used to enrich CD4+ T cells, after which naive cells were positively selected on CD45RA and the negative fraction became the memory subset. After blood collection by leukapheresis, PBMCs were isolated using Ficoll-Histopaque density gradient centrifugation and then cryopreserved in the vapor phase of liquid nitrogen. Analytical flow cytometry was used to check the purity and quantity of each magnetically sorted T cell population. Genomic DNA was isolated from each sorted fraction and quantified by UV absorbance on a Nanodrop 2000c.

These data belong to a study of shared clonotypes between healthy human individuals (dated by TCRdb to 2020 to 2022). General notes on the study: The cohort comprised a couple of women and three men aged 18 to 49 years. To estimate repertoire size and how much clonotypes are shared between individuals, the study performed deep sequencing of blood TCR repertoires from roughly five healthy adults. To increase sequencing depth and limit assay-specific biases, TCR repertoire library preparation and sequencing were carried out by different laboratories using diverse techniques. Between about 0.8 and 9 billion PBMCs per donor were obtained by leukapheresis. Per donor, three plates each were used for CD4 naive and CD4 memory, two for CD8 naive, and one for CD8 memory. General conclusions and limits of the study: Compared with non-shared clonotypes, the clonotypes found in all four sorted-subset donors had higher generation probabilities. When a handful of donors were compared, the shared fraction of clonotypes was around 5.1% for naive CD4, roughly 3.4% for naive CD8, 2.3% for memory CD4, and roughly 0.43% for memory CD8. Pairwise subsampling led to the expectation that sequencing depth would affect the degree of clonotype sharing among donors. Larger estimated clonotype richness was generally found for naive subsets than for memory subsets. Sampling was restricted to blood, and TCR repertoires in tissues likely differ from the TCR repertoires found in blood. The small number of donors limited the genetic and exposure-history diversity represented. Incomplete sequencing was indicated by rarefaction of sorted-subset datasets, despite the large sequencing depth.

The germline V gene gives CDR1 as SNHLY and CDR2 as FYNNEI. From the cysteine up to the phenylalanine, the CDR3 has a length of 14 residues. The retained sequence is limited to the CDR3, 42 bases, with the frame set at the first base. TCR CDR3 regions were amplified from genomic DNA by multiplex PCR using the deep immunoSEQ assay. Extracted genomic DNA from each cell subset was spread evenly across all wells of several immunoSEQ 96-well plates, with each plate serving as a replicate. For sorted subsets, roughly 200 ng genomic DNA, equal to tens of thousands of T cell genomes, was loaded into each replicate PCR. Purified libraries were measured with a Qubit 3.0 fluorometer, size-checked on a Bioanalyzer 2100, and measured again with the KAPA Library Quantification kit. Every immunoSEQ 96-well plate was sequenced on a dedicated single-read 150-cycle Illumina NextSeq 550 flow cell. As for the authors' bioinformatics: Because only junctional sequences without quality scores were contained in the immunoSEQ output, filtering matching that applied to full-length reads could not be performed. Sequences were annotated with PyIR, a Python wrapper for IgBLAST v1.9, and V/J genes and CDR3 were assigned using IMGT germline references. Reads were removed for weak V/J assignments (E-value above 1e-6), missing CDR3, stop codons, out-of-frame junctions, or ambiguous translated residues. V3J clonotypes were defined by identical inferred V gene, J gene, and CDR3 amino acid sequence. The percentage overlap between two repertoires was calculated by dividing the number of shared unique clonotypes by the size of the smaller repertoire. Richness of each repertoire was evaluated using RTK rarefaction, the Chao1 estimator, and Recon v2.1 estimates of unobserved clonotypes. OLGA was used to compute generation probabilities for all TCRbeta clonotypes that the gDNA method yielded from several donors. Not all clones reach the TCRdb copy of this immuneACCESS table, which keeps in-frame sequences only. Checked studies attribute under half of the gap to unresolved V genes and leave the rest unexplained. The V and J calls and the clone size are those of that table, but D and trimming were determined from the DNA. The sample has about 710,000 clones on record, approximately 77% of them singletons. Approximately 2% of the sample is in the top ten clones.

The chain is assembled from TRBV2 and TRBJ2-2; TRBD2 lines up with 8 middle nucleotides. The TCR sequence derives from a woman in her twenties or thirties in good health. Material for sequencing was memory CD4+ T cells sorted from blood. In light of the paper, this sample's cell subset or site label describes: CD45RA-negative fraction. Here the CDR3 is given as CASSPLSGEGGLFF. The nucleotide sequence reads as follows: TGTGCCAGCAGTCCCCTTAGCGGGGAGGGGGGGCTGTTTTTT. The full variable domain, completed from the reference TRBV2 and TRBJ2-2 proteins outside the CDR3, reads EPEVTQTPSHQVTQMGQEVILRCVPISNHLYFYWYRQILGQKVEFLVSFYNNEISEKSEIFDDQFSVERPDGSNFTLKIRSTKLEDSAMYFCASSPLSGEGGLFFGEGSRLTVL.